This T cell receptor beta chain was obtained from a study of blood T cell repertoires in COVID-19. Overall study context: From the United States, Italy and Spain came samples of acute and convalescent COVID-19. PBMCs, B-cell-depleted T cells, or T cells provided the cDNA or gDNA that made up the material.

The CDR3 loop spans 14 amino acids. V shed 5 bases, J shed 5 bases, and the junction held 4 bases outside the gene matches. The germline V gene encodes CDR1 SGHTA and CDR2 FQGNSA. In the source study's methods: Amplification of reference gene primers was used by the study to estimate nucleated cell counts. Sequenced by immunoSEQ multiplex PCR; TCRdb stores in-frame clones only, minus some. V, J and clone size are taken as reported in that table, and D and trimming were inferred from the DNA itself. This table has more than 150,000 clones, roughly 78% appearing once. This sequence joins TRBV7-2 and TRBJ1-5; TRBD1 matches at 9 bases. This receptor was identified in a woman over 75 with active or convalescent COVID-19. Sequencing was carried out using peripheral blood. The CDR3 protein is CASSEDRGYQPQHF. CDR3 coding DNA: TGTGCCAGCAGCGAAGACAGGGGGTATCAGCCCCAGCATTTT.